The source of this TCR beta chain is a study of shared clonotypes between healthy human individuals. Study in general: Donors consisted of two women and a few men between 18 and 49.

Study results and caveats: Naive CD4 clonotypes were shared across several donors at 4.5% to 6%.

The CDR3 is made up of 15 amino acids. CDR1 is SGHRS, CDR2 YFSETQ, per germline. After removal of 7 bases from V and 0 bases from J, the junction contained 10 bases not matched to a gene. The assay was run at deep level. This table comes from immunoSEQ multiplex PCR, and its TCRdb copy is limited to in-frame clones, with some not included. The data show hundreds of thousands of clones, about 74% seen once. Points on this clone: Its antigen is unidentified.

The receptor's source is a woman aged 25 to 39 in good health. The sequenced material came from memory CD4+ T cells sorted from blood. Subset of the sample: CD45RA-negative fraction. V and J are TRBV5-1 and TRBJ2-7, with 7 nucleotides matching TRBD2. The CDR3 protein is CASGPRDYPSYEQYF. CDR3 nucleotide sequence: TGCGCCAGCGGTCCCCGGGACTATCCCTCCTACGAGCAGTACTTC.